This T cell receptor beta chain was sequenced for a study of cytotoxic CD8 clonotypes in ibrutinib-treated CLL. Study background: The patients comprised approximately ten relapsed/refractory and 15 treatment-naive cases, 17 IGHV unmutated. Among patients, around 24 responded partially and 2 completely; 14 then stayed remitted and some 12 progressed after median about 74 months.

The protocol was immunoSEQ multiplex PCR, while the TCRdb copy is restricted to in-frame clones and leaves out a portion. The sample has some 200,000 clones, around 70% seen once. There are 16 residues in the CDR3. CDR1 and CDR2 from the germline V gene are SGHRS and YFSETQ. J gave up 9 bases and V 4 bases, and 7 bases lay outside the gene matches. Study findings and constraints: For progressing versus sustained-remission patients, sampling times were not the same. Public clonotypes were seen rarely and were contracted or stable on treatment.

With regard to this clone: The antigen remains unidentified.

The chain carries TRBV5-1 and TRBJ2-1; TRBD2 aligns across 16 bases. This sequence was found in a human donor with chronic lymphocytic leukemia. Sequences were derived from PBMCs, sampled after 24 months of ibrutinib treatment. CDR3 sequence reads: CASSAGTSGRGGEQFF. The CDR3 DNA reads TGCGCCAGCAGCGCCGGGACTAGCGGGAGGGGAGGTGAGCAGTTCTTC.